These 32 T cell receptor beta chains were sequenced from one sample in a study of T cell responses to AZD1222 COVID-19 vaccine. Profiling relied on immunoSEQ multiplex PCR, and the TCRdb table lists in-frame clones only, not all of them. The data hold about 79,000 clones, with around 82% observed a single time. Here the sequenced sample was peripheral blood, taken on day 0 of AZD1222 vaccination. The receptor source for this set is an adult in good health.

This chain connects TRBV7-2 to TRBJ1-2; a weak D match, TRBD1 (5 bases). The V end was cut by 5 bases, the J end by 6 bases, with 22 bases between. The length of the CDR3 is 16 residues. The germline V gene has CDR1 SGHTA and CDR2 FQGNSA. The CDR3 DNA reads as TGTGCCAGCAGCGCGATGTTTGGGGGAATATTGGATGGCTACACCTTC. Its protein is CASSAMFGGILDGYTF.

This chain links TRBV6-5 with TRBJ2-1, with D maybe TRBD2 (5 bases). V shed 0 bases and J shed 7 bases, with 7 bases lying between them. This CDR3 is 13 amino acids long. Germline CDR1 and CDR2: MNHEY and SVGAGI. The CDR3 spells CASSYSQRNEQFF. The CDR3 bases are TGTGCCAGCAGTTACTCCCAGCGGAATGAGCAGTTCTTC.

This sequence joins TRBV28 and TRBJ1-5; possible D gene TRBD1, 6 bases. This CDR3 is 13 amino acids long. Trimming removed 11 bases at V and 4 bases at J, with 15 bases between. CDR1 is MDHEN, CDR2 SYDVKM, per germline. The CDR3 DNA follows: TGTGCCTCCAGGGTCCAGGGGAATCAGCCCCAGCATTTT. Its protein is CASRVQGNQPQHF.

CDR3 amino acids: CASNEGGWDGELFF. CDR3 nucleotides: TGTGCCAGCAACGAAGGGGGTTGGGACGGGGAGCTGTTTTTT. V and J are TRBV6-5 and TRBJ2-2; tentative D call: TRBD1 (6 bases). V was cut by 7 bases and J by 7 bases, with 16 bases left in between. This CDR3 spans 14 amino acids. CDR1 is MNHEY and CDR2 is SVGAGI in the germline V gene.

The V call is TRBV5-1, the J call TRBJ2-6; D not resolved. The V gene lost 6 bases and the J gene lost 2 bases, with 9 bases spanning the gap. The germline CDR1 and CDR2 sequences are SGHRS and YFSETQ. The CDR3 runs to 14 residues. The CDR3 sequence is CASMAAPGANVLTF. The CDR3 nucleotides read TGCGCCAGCATGGCAGCCCCTGGGGCCAACGTCCTGACTTTC. The entire variable domain, with the rest obtained from reference TRBV5-1 and TRBJ2-6, is as follows: KAGVTQTPRYLIKTRGQQVTLSCSPISGHRSVSWYQQTPGQGLQFLFEYFSETQRNKGNFPGRFSGRQFSNSRSEMNVSTLELGDSALYLCASMAAPGANVLTFGAGSRLTVL.

The chain combines TRBV2 with TRBJ2-7; D gene ambiguous. Between the trimmed V and J ends, which lost 6 bases and 6 bases, there was a span of 6 bases. Germline CDR1 reads SNHLY; CDR2 reads FYNNEI. The CDR3 has 10 residues. The CDR3 protein is CASSPIEQYF. The CDR3 coding sequence is TGTGCCAGCAGCCCCATCGAGCAGTACTTC.

The gene calls are TRBV7-9 and TRBJ1-2; 7 positions match TRBD1. The CDR3 has 13 amino acids. The germline V gene encodes CDR1 SEHNR and CDR2 FQNEAQ (reference sequence). V shed 5 bases, J shed 2 bases, and the junction held 2 bases outside the gene matches. The CDR3 reads CASSPTGNYGYTF. The CDR3 region has the DNA TGTGCCAGCAGCCCGACAGGGAACTATGGCTACACCTTC.

The gene calls are TRBV4-2 and TRBJ2-1; 8 positions agree with TRBD2. Germline V gives CDR1 LGHNA, CDR2 YNFKEQ. V shed 0 bases and J 3 bases; nucleotides not matched to a gene: 4. This CDR3 region has 16 residues. The DNA of the CDR3 is TGTGCCAGCAGCCAAGATCTAGCGGGCAGCTACAATGAGCAGTTCTTC. Its protein product is CASSQDLAGSYNEQFF.

The genes are TRBV28 and TRBJ1-3; no clear D gene. The CDR3 consists of 14 residues. The V and J ends lost 2 bases and 2 bases respectively, with 7 bases between them. Looked up from germline, CDR1 is MDHEN and CDR2 is SYDVKM. CDR3 sequence reads: CASSLRPTGNTIYF. Here the CDR3 DNA reads TGTGCCAGCAGTTTACGGCCAACTGGAAACACCATATATTTT.

The rearrangement uses TRBV10-3 and TRBJ1-2; 7 bases align to TRBD1. Unmatched junction bases numbered 9, after V lost 10 bases and J lost 7 bases. Germline CDR1 ENHRY, CDR2 SYGVKD. The CDR3 extends over 12 amino acids. The CDR3 bases are TGTGCCAGCCGGGACAGCCTGGGTGGCTACACCTTC. This codes for CASRDSLGGYTF.

The chain joins TRBV7-6 to TRBJ1-1; D may be TRBD1 (5 bases). The CDR3 covers 13 residues. V was clipped by 6 bases and J by 8 bases, with 16 bases between them. The germline gives CDR1 SGHVS, CDR2 FNYEAQ. CDR3 sequence reads: CASRPGRSNEAFF. In DNA form, the CDR3 reads TGTGCCAGCAGGCCGGGACGCTCAAACGAAGCTTTCTTT.

The chain carries TRBV11-2 and TRBJ2-6, with a weak D call TRBD1 (6 bases). The CDR3 totals 15 residues. Germline V gene sequence: CDR1 SGHAT, CDR2 FQNNGV. Deletions cut 3 bases from V and 3 bases from J, with 9 bases between. CDR3 bases: TGTGCCAGCAGCTTCCTAGGGGGTGGGGCCAACGTCCTGACTTTC. Residues: CASSFLGGGANVLTF.

The gene calls are TRBV2 and TRBJ1-5, with D possibly matching TRBD1 (5 bases). Per the germline V gene, CDR1 is SNHLY and CDR2 is FYNNEI. V was cut by 7 bases and J by 3 bases, with 16 bases left in between. This CDR3 region has 15 residues. The CDR3 reads CASMVDQGNNQPQHF. In DNA form, the CDR3 reads TGTGCCAGCATGGTAGATCAGGGAAACAATCAGCCCCAGCATTTT. Together with reference TRBV2 and TRBJ1-5, the CDR3 gives the full variable domain: EPEVTQTPSHQVTQMGQEVILRCVPISNHLYFYWYRQILGQKVEFLVSFYNNEISEKSEIFDDQFSVERPDGSNFTLKIRSTKLEDSAMYFCASMVDQGNNQPQHFGDGTRLSIL.

The chain combines TRBV5-4 with TRBJ2-7, with TRBD2 matching 13 bases. The V and J ends lost 3 bases and 2 bases, in that order; junction bases with no gene match: 5. The CDR3 extends over 16 amino acids. Germline-derived CDR1 and CDR2 are SGHNT and YYREEE (reference sequence). In DNA form, the CDR3 reads TGTGCCAGCAGCTATTGGACTAGCGGGAGCCCCTACGAGCAGTACTTC. Translation gives CASSYWTSGSPYEQYF. Full variable domain (remainder filled in from reference TRBV5-4 and TRBJ2-7): ETGVTQSPTHLIKTRGQQVTLRCSSQSGHNTVSWYQQALGQGPQFIFQYYREEENGRGNFPPRFSGLQFPNYSSELNVNALELDDSALYLCASSYWTSGSPYEQYFGPGTRLTVT.

The chain links TRBV27 to TRBJ1-1; tentative D call: TRBD1 (6 bases). Germline assignment: CDR1 MNHEY and CDR2 SMNVEV (reference sequence). The CDR3 runs to 16 residues. Trimming cost V 5 bases and J 2 bases, with 18 bases left between them. The CDR3 DNA is TGTGCCAGCAGTACTAAGGACAGAACCATAAACACTGAAGCTTTCTTT. Translating it yields CASSTKDRTINTEAFF.

This CDR3 is CASSRRGNTEAFF. The DNA of the CDR3 is TGTGCCAGCAGCCGTCGCGGGAACACTGAAGCTTTCTTT. The genes are TRBV3-1 (or the pseudogene TRBV3-2) and TRBJ1-1; D ambiguous. Germline V lookup: CDR1 LGHDT, CDR2 YNNKEL (reference sequence). V gave up 4 bases and J gave up 1 base, with 7 bases separating them. The CDR3 is 13 residues long.

The CDR3 reads CASSESRGQNYGYTF. The CDR3 region has the DNA TGTGCCAGCAGTGAATCTCGAGGACAGAACTATGGCTACACCTTC. The rearrangement joins TRBV6-1 to TRBJ1-2; D may be TRBD1 (6 bases). The length of the CDR3 is 15 residues. From germline, CDR1 is MNHNS and CDR2 SASEGT. Trimming stripped 2 bases from V and 2 bases from J, with 12 bases between.

This chain joins TRBV30 and TRBJ2-6; D possibly corresponds to TRBD2 (5 bases). Trimming took 5 bases from V and 4 from J, leaving 6 bases between them. The CDR3 covers 12 residues. The V gene's germline CDR1 is GTSNPN and CDR2 SVGIG (reference sequence). CDR3 protein: CAWGLGANVLTF. The CDR3 region has the DNA TGTGCCTGGGGACTCGGGGCCAACGTCCTGACTTTC.

CDR3 nucleotide sequence: TGTGCCAGCAGTTGGGGACAGGGTAACAATGAGCAGTTCTTC. This gives the protein CASSWGQGNNEQFF. The chain is built from TRBV3-1 (or the pseudogene TRBV3-2) and TRBJ2-1; TRBD1 matches 9 bases. CDR1 is LGHDT, CDR2 YNNKEL, per germline (reference sequence). With 6 bases clipped from V and 5 bases from J, the junction kept 5 bases outside the gene matches. The CDR3 spans 14 residues.

The chain carries TRBV19 and TRBJ2-6; 8 bases are a match to TRBD1. Germline CDR1 LNHDA, CDR2 SQIVND (reference sequence). The CDR3 runs to 17 residues. J gave up 0 bases and V 9 bases, and 10 bases lay outside the gene matches. This chain's CDR3 is CASQGANAISGANVLTF. CDR3 DNA sequence: TGTGCCAGCCAGGGGGCTAACGCTATCTCTGGGGCCAACGTCCTGACTTTC. Filled out from reference TRBV19 and TRBJ2-6, the complete variable domain reads DGGITQSPKYLFRKEGQNVTLSCEQNLNHDAMYWYRQDPGQGLRLIYYSQIVNDFQKGDIAEGYSVSREKKESFPLTVTSAQKNPTAFYLCASQGANAISGANVLTFGAGSRLTVL.

The chain couples TRBV2 to TRBJ2-7; 11 bases line up with TRBD1. Trimming removed 3 bases from V and 4 bases from J; junction bases left unmatched: 8. This CDR3 contains 16 residues. The germline gives CDR1 SNHLY, CDR2 FYNNEI. CDR3 amino acids: CASSDQQDRGPYEQYF. For the CDR3, the DNA is TGTGCCAGCAGTGACCAGCAGGACAGGGGGCCTTACGAGCAGTACTTC.

The genes are TRBV7-9 and TRBJ1-3; D is unresolved. Trimming removed 3 bases from V and 0 bases from J, with 12 bases in between. The germline V gene has CDR1 SEHNR and CDR2 FQNEAQ (reference sequence). This CDR3 region has 16 residues. The CDR3 DNA is TGTGCCAGCAGCTTTCACGCGAGTTTCTCTGGAAACACCATATATTTT. Translating gives CASSFHASFSGNTIYF.

This clone occurred a few times. The chain joins TRBV5-6 to TRBJ2-7; D is perhaps TRBD2 (6 bases). CDR3 length: 19 amino acids. Per the germline V gene, CDR1 is SGHDT and CDR2 is YYEEEE. The germline V and J ends were trimmed by 2 bases and 0 bases, with 24 bases remaining between them. CDR3 sequence (DNA): TGTGCCAGCAGCTTACAAAAGGAGGGAGCGCTACCGAGCTCCTACGAGCAGTACTTC. This gives the protein CASSLQKEGALPSSYEQYF.

The rearrangement uses TRBV4-1 and TRBJ1-2; no firm D call. Trimming shortened V by 5 bases and J by 2 bases, and 15 bases separated the two germline ends. CDR1 and CDR2 from the germline V gene are MGHRA and YSYEKL. The CDR3 length is 15 residues. The CDR3 loop reads CASSSSGSGNYGYTF. In DNA form, the CDR3 reads TGCGCCAGCAGCTCAAGCGGCTCAGGAAACTATGGCTACACCTTC.

The chain couples TRBV5-1 to TRBJ1-2, with a tentative D call TRBD1 (5 bases). The germline V gene encodes CDR1 SGHRS and CDR2 YFSETQ. The CDR3 consists of 13 residues. V lost 3 bases and J lost 4, with 10 bases in between. CDR3 nucleotides: TGCGCCAGCAGCTCCGACAGCCTCTATGGCTACACCTTC. Translating gives CASSSDSLYGYTF.

The rearrangement links TRBV6-5 to TRBJ1-4, with 7 bases aligning to TRBD1. Trimming cost V 6 bases and J 4 bases; bases outside gene matches: 8. CDR1 and CDR2 from the germline V gene are MNHEY and SVGAGI. The CDR3 is 15 amino acids. The CDR3 DNA reads as TGTGCCAGCAGAGATCCGGGACAGCATAATGAAAAACTGTTTTTT. Its translation: CASRDPGQHNEKLFF.

The chain links TRBV19 to TRBJ2-2; tentatively, D is TRBD1 or TRBD2 (5 bases each). Deletions cut 9 bases from V and 7 bases from J, with 21 bases between. Germline V gives CDR1 LNHDA, CDR2 SQIVND (reference sequence). This CDR3 comprises 15 residues. CDR3 protein: CASTISRRGVGELFF. The CDR3 DNA reads as TGTGCCAGCACCATTTCGAGACGGGGCGTCGGGGAGCTGTTTTTT.

The chain uses TRBV7-9 and TRBJ2-7; 9 bases match TRBD1. The CDR3 is made up of 14 amino acids. CDR1 is SEHNR, CDR2 FQNEAQ, per germline (reference sequence). Unmatched junction bases numbered 11, after V lost 9 bases and J lost 5 bases. The CDR3 bases are TGTGCCAGTAACGTCCGGGACAGGGAAGACGAGCAGTACTTC. Protein: CASNVRDREDEQYF.

The table lists this clone with a few counts. The chain employs TRBV11-1 and TRBJ2-3; no clear D. Germline CDR1 and CDR2: SGHAT and FQDESV (reference sequence). This CDR3 contains 16 residues. V was cut by 4 bases and J by 2 bases, with 16 bases left in between. The CDR3 sequence: CASSSNTYNDTDTQYF. Written as DNA, the CDR3 is TGTGCCAGCAGCTCGAATACTTACAACGACACAGATACGCAGTATTTT.

This clone was seen a few times. The rearrangement joins TRBV6-4 to TRBJ2-1; TRBD2 matches 13 bases. Trimming cost V 3 bases and J 7 bases; bases outside gene matches: 3. This CDR3 has 15 residues. Germline V lookup: CDR1 MRHNA, CDR2 SNTAGT. The CDR3 nucleotides are TGTGCCAGCAGTGAAGGACTAGCGGGAGCTAATGAGCAGTTCTTC. Translating it yields CASSEGLAGANEQFF.

CDR3 in DNA: TGTGCCAGCAGGCCGGGGGCCCTTCAGCCCCAGCATTTT. Its protein is CASRPGALQPQHF. The chain is built from TRBV12-3 or TRBV12-4 and TRBJ1-5; a possible D gene is TRBD1 (6 bases). The CDR3 has 13 residues. V lost 6 bases and J 6 bases, leaving 12 bases between the germline ends.

The chain joins TRBV3-1 (or the pseudogene TRBV3-2) to TRBJ1-4, with 7 bases aligning to TRBD1. Germline lookup yields CDR1 LGHDT and CDR2 YNNKEL (reference sequence). Trimming removed 3 bases from V and 7 bases from J; junction bases left unmatched: 8. This CDR3 is 15 amino acids long. The DNA of the CDR3 is TGTGCCAGCAGCCAGGGACAGCCCCTCCCTGAAAAACTGTTTTTT. Its translation: CASSQGQPLPEKLFF.